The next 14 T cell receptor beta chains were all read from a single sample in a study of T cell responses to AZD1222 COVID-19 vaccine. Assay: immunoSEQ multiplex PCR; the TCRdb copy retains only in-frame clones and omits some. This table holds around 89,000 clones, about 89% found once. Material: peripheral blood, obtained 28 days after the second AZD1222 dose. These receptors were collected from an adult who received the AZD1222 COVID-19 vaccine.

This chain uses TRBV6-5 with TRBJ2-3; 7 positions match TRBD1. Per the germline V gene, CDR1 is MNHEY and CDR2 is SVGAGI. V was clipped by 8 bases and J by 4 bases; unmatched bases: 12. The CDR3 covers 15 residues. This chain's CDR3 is CASQSTGMGADTQYF. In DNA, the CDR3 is TGTGCCAGCCAATCGACAGGGATGGGGGCAGATACGCAGTATTTT.

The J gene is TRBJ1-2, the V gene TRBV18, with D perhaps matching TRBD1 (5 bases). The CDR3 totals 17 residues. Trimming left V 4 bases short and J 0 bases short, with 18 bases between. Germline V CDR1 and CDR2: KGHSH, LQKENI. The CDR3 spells CASSLRRDSGSNYGYTF. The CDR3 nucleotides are TGTGCCAGCTCACTGAGACGCGACAGTGGATCTAACTATGGCTACACCTTC. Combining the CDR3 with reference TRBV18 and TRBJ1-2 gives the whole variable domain NAGVMQNPRHLVRRRGQEARLRCSPMKGHSHVYWYRQLPEEGLKFMVYLQKENIIDESGMPKERFSAEFPKEGPSILRIQQVVRGDSAAYFCASSLRRDSGSNYGYTFGSGTRLTVV.

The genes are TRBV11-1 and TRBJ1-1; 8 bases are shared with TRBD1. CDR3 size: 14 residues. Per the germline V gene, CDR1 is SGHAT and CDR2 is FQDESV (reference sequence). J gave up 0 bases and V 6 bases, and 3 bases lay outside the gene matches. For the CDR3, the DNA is TGTGCCAGCAGACCGACAGGGGTGAACACTGAAGCTTTCTTT. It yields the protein CASRPTGVNTEAFF.

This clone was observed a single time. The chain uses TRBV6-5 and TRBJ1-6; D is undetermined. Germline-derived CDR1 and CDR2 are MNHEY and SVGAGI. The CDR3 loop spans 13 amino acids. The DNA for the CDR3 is TGTGCGAGTCGTCCGGTTCTTAATTCACCCCTCCACTTT. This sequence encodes CASRPVLNSPLHF.

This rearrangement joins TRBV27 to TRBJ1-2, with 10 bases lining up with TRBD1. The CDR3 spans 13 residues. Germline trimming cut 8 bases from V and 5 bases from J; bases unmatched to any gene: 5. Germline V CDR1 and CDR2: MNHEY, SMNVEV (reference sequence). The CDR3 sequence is CASGTGAIYGYTF. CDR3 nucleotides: TGTGCCAGCGGGACAGGGGCGATTTATGGCTACACCTTC.

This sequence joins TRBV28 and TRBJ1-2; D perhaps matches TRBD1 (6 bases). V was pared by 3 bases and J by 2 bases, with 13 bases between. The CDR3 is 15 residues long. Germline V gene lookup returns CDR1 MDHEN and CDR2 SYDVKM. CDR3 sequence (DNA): TGTGCCAGCAGTTTCCTGGGGGCGTGGAACTATGGCTACACCTTC. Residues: CASSFLGAWNYGYTF.

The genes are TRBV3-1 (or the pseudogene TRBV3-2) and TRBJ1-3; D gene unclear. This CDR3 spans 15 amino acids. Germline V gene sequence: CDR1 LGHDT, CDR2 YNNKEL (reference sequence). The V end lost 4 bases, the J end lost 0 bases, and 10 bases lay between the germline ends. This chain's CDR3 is CASSPGVNSGNTIYF. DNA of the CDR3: TGTGCCAGCAGCCCCGGGGTGAACTCTGGAAACACCATATATTTT.

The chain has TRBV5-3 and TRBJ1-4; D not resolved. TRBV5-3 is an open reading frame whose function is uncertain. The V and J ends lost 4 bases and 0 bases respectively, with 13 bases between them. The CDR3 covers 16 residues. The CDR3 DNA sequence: TGTGCCAGAAGCCCCAAGCGGGAGTCAACTAATGAAAAACTGTTTTTT. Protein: CARSPKRESTNEKLFF.

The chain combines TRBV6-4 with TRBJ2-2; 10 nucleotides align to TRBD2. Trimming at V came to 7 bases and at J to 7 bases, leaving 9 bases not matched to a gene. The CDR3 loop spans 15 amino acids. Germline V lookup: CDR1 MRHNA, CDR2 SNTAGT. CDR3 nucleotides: TGTGCCAGCAACAGCGGGGGGGCCGGCGGCGGGGAGCTGTTTTTT. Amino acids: CASNSGGAGGGELFF.

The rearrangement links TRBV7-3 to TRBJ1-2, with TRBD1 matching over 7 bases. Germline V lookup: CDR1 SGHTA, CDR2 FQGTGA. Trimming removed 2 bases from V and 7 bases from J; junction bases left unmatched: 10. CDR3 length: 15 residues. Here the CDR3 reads CASSLYVQGDFGYTF. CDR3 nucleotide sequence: TGTGCCAGCAGCTTATACGTGCAGGGGGATTTTGGCTACACCTTC.

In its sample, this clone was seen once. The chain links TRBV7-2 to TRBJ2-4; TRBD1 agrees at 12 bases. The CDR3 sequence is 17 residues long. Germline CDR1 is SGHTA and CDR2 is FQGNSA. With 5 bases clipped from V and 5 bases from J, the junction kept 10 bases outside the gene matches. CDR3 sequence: CASSPYGDRGLENIQYF. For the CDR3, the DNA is TGTGCCAGCAGCCCGTATGGGGACAGGGGGCTTGAAAACATTCAGTACTTC.

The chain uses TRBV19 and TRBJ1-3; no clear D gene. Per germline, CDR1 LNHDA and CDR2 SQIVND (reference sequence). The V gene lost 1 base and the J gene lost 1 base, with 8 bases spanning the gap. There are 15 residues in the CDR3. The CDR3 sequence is CASSIGKASGNTIYF. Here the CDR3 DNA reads TGTGCCAGTAGTATAGGGAAGGCTTCTGGAAACACCATATATTTT.

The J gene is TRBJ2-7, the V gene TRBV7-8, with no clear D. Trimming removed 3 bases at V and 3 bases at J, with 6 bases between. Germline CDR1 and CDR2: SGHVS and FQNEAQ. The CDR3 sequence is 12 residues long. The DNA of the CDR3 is TGTGCCAGCAGCTTCCACAACTACGAGCAGTACTTC. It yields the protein CASSFHNYEQYF.

CDR3 sequence reads: CASSGGPGLLNTEAFF. DNA of the CDR3: TGTGCCAGCAGCGGGGGCCCGGGACTCTTGAACACTGAAGCTTTCTTT. The V gene is TRBV6-2 or TRBV6-3, the J gene TRBJ1-1; possibly TRBD1 for D (6 bases). The V gene lost 6 bases and the J gene lost 0 bases, with 17 bases spanning the gap. CDR3 length: 16 residues. CDR1 is MNHEY, CDR2 SVGEGT, per germline.